This paragraph covers one T cell receptor beta chain sequence. Its antigen is as yet unknown. Mismatch repair deficiency was confirmed in all patients, by PCR or immunohistochemistry. This sample is drawn from a study of PD-1 blockade in mismatch repair-deficient tumors. About the study: All were previously treated, progressing patients with some twelve mismatch repair-deficient cancer types.

Deletions cut 7 bases from V and 3 bases from J, with 16 bases between. Looked up from germline, CDR1 is LNHDA and CDR2 is SQIVND (reference sequence). The CDR3 sequence is 15 residues long. Study conclusions and caveats: Rapid post-treatment expansion, then contraction, generally preceding radiologic response, marked tumor-resident clones.

The data were produced by immunoSEQ multiplex PCR, yet TCRdb's version contains in-frame clones alone and is incomplete. The sample lists fewer than 60,000 clones, around 77% occurring once. The chain has TRBV19 and TRBJ1-5, with unresolved D. This clonotype was obtained from an adult with mismatch repair-deficient cancer. Sequencing used PBMCs, obtained before pembrolizumab treatment. The CDR3, as DNA: TGTGCCAGTACCTATAGGAGGGAATACAATCAGCCCCAGCATTTT. Encoded protein: CASTYRREYNQPQHF.